This T cell receptor beta chain was identified during a study of T cell repertoires in cytomegalovirus infection. This clonotype was found a few times. Its antigen is undetermined. TCRdb called the reads again in MiXCR, with one record for every CDR3 protein. Altogether some 310,000 distinct CDR3 sequences are present, about 25% being singletons, with the ten largest covering about 14%. This TCR was recovered from a human donor in good health (CMV status not recorded). Some clones in this sample may be carry-over from other donors' samples. The material sequenced was cultured PBMCs, taken from culture after CMV antigen stimulation.

As DNA, the CDR3 is TGTGCCAGCTCCCCCCTGGCGGGAACGGGGGGTGAGCAGTTCTTC. Translating gives CASSPLAGTGGEQFF. The chain recombines TRBV18 with TRBJ2-1; 7 nucleotides match TRBD2. The V gene's germline CDR1 is KGHSH and CDR2 LQKENI. This CDR3 comprises 15 residues. The J segment lost 9 bases and the V segment lost 6 bases, leaving 14 bases of the junction unmatched.